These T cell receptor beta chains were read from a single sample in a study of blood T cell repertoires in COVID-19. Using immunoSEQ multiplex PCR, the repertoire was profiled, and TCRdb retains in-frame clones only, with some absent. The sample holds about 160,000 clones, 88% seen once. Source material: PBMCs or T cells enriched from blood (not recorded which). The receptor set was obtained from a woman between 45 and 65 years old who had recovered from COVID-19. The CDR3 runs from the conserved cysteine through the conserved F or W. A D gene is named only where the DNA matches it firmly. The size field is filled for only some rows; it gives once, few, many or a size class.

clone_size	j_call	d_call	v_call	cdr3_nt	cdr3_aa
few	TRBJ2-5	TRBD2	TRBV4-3	TGCGCCAGCAGCCAAGATCTACTAGCGGGGGGGCGGGTGGAGACCCAGTACTTC	CASSQDLLAGGRVETQYF
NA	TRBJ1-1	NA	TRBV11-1	TGTGCCAGCAGCCACGGAGTGAACACTGAAGCTTTCTTT	CASSHGVNTEAFF
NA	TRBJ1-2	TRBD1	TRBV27	TGTGCCAGCAGTTACAGGGGGCGTCGGGATGGCTACACCTTC	CASSYRGRRDGYTF
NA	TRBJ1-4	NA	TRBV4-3	TGCGCCAGCAGCCTCGAGGGGGTTGAGGAAAAACTGTTTTTT	CASSLEGVEEKLFF
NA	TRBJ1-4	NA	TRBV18	TGTGCCAGCTCACTACTGCAGGGCCAAAGGAACGAAAAACTGTTTTTT	CASSLLQGQRNEKLFF
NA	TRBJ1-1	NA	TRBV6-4	TGTGCCAGCAGTGAGAACATTGGGAACACTGAAGCTTTCTTT	CASSENIGNTEAFF
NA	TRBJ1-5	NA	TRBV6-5	TGTGCCACTCAGGTGGGGCTCCAAACGCCCCAGCATTTT	CATQVGLQTPQHF
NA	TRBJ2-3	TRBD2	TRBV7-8	TGTGCCAGCAGCGGCAGGGTAGCGGGGGGGAGCACAGATACGCAGTATTTT	CASSGRVAGGSTDTQYF
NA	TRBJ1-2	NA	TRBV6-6	TGTGCCAGCAGTTACCGGAGCGGGGATGGCTACACCTTC	CASSYRSGDGYTF
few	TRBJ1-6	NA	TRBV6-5	TGTGCCAGCAGAAGGGACACCAATTCACCCCTCCACTTT	CASRRDTNSPLHF
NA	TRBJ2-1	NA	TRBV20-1	TGCAGTATAAAGAGAGACAATGAGCAGTTCTTC	CSIKRDNEQFF
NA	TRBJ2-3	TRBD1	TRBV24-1	TGTGCCACCAGTGATTTCGGGACAGGGGAAGATACGCAGTATTTT	CATSDFGTGEDTQYF
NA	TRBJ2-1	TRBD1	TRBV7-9	TGTGCCAGCAGCTTTGGGACAGGGTATTTCAATGAGCAGTTCTTC	CASSFGTGYFNEQFF
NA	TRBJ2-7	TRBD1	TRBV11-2	TGTGCCAGCAGACTCCTCCGGGACCCAGGGGGCGAGCAGTACTTC	CASRLLRDPGGEQYF
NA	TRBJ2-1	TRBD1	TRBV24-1	TGTGCCACCTCGGGACAGGAGGGCAATGAGCAGTTCTTC	CATSGQEGNEQFF
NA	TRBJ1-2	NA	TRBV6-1	TGTGCCAGCAGTGAAGCTACAGGGTTTGGCTACACCTTC	CASSEATGFGYTF
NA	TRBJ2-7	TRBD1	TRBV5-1	TGCGCCAGCAGCATAGACAGGGGGAGCTACGAGCAGTACTTC	CASSIDRGSYEQYF
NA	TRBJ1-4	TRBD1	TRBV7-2	TGTGCCAGCAGCTTAGCTCAGGGGGCGCGTGAAAAACTGTTTTTT	CASSLAQGAREKLFF
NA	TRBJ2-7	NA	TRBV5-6	TGTGCCAGCAGCTCAACGGGGAGCGTCTCCTACGAGCAGTACTTC	CASSSTGSVSYEQYF
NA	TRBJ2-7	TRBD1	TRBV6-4	TGTGCCAGCAGCCCACCGGGACAGGGTGGTTCCTACGAGCAGTACTTC	CASSPPGQGGSYEQYF
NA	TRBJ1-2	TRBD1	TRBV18	TGTGCCAGCGGAGAACAGGGGGCCTCGAGCGGCTACACCTTC	CASGEQGASSGYTF
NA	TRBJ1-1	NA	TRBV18	TGTGCCAGCTCGCCTGCGGGAACGAGAGCGAACACTGAAGCTTTCTTT	CASSPAGTRANTEAFF
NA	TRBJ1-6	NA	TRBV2	TGTGCCAGCAGTGAATGGGGCGGGGATTCACCCCTCCACTTT	CASSEWGGDSPLHF
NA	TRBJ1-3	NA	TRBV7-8	TGTGCCAGCAGCTTGAGAGGGACATCCGGAAACACCATATATTTT	CASSLRGTSGNTIYF
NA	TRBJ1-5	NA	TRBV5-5	TGTGCCAGCAGCCCCGGGGACTTGGGTGAGCCCCAGCATTTT	CASSPGDLGEPQHF
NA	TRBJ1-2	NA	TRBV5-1	TGCGCCAGCAGCTCCGGCCGGGTCCGGAACTATGGCTACACCTTC	CASSSGRVRNYGYTF
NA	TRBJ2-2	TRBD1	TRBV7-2	TGTGCCAGCAGCTTAGGGTGGACAGGGGGGAACACCGGGGAGCTGTTTTTT	CASSLGWTGGNTGELFF
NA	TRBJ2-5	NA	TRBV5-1	TGCGCCAGCAGCTTGACCAGGGGTGAGGAGACCCAGTACTTC	CASSLTRGEETQYF
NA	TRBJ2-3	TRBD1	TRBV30	TGTGCCTGGAGAGCCGACAGGGACGATACGCAGTATTTT	CAWRADRDDTQYF
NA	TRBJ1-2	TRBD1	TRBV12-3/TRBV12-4	TGTGCCAGCAGTCCCGGACAGGGCAGGGGCTACACCTTC	CASSPGQGRGYTF
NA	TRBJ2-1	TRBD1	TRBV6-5	TGTGCCAGCAGGCTCGACAGGGTATCCTACAATGAGCAGTTCTTC	CASRLDRVSYNEQFF
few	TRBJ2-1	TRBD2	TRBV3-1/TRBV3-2	TGTGCCAGCAGCCATGAGGGACTAGCCGGTTCCTCCTACAATGAGCAGTTCTTC	CASSHEGLAGSSYNEQFF
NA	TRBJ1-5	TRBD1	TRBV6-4	TGTGCCAGCAGTGAGGCCAGGGGGGAGCCCCAGCATTTT	CASSEARGEPQHF
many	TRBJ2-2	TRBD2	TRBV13	TGTGCCAGCAGCCTCACGCGCGCAGGACTAGCGTCGAACACCGGGGAGCTGTTTTTT	CASSLTRAGLASNTGELFF
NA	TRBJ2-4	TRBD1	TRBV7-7	TGTGCTAGCAGTCCCGGGACAGGGGTATCCAAAAACATTCAGTACTTC	CASSPGTGVSKNIQYF
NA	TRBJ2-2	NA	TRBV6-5	TGTGCCAGCAGGGGGGCTCACGGGGAGCTGTTTTTT	CASRGAHGELFF
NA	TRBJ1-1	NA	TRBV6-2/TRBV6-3	TGTGCCAGCAGTTACCGGAGTCTTGTCACTGAAGCTTTCTTT	CASSYRSLVTEAFF
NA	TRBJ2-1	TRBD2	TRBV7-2	TGTGCCAGCAGCTTTGGGCTAGCGGGGGGGAATGAGCAGTTCTTC	CASSFGLAGGNEQFF
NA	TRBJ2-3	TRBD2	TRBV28	TGTGCCAGCAGCTTCCTAGCGGGGGGCTCTACAGATACGCAGTATTTT	CASSFLAGGSTDTQYF
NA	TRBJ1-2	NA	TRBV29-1	TGCAGCGTTGACGAGTATGGCTACACCTTC	CSVDEYGYTF
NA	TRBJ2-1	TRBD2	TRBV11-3	TGTGCCAGCAGCTTAGGGCTAGCGGGGGGGCCTAATGAGCAGTTCTTC	CASSLGLAGGPNEQFF
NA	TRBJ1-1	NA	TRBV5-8	TGTGCCAGCAGCTTGGTACAGGTGAACACTGAAGCTTTCTTT	CASSLVQVNTEAFF
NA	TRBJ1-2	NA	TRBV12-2	TGTGCAAGTCGCTCTCCGTACAGGGATCTAAACTATGGCTACACCTTC	CASRSPYRDLNYGYTF